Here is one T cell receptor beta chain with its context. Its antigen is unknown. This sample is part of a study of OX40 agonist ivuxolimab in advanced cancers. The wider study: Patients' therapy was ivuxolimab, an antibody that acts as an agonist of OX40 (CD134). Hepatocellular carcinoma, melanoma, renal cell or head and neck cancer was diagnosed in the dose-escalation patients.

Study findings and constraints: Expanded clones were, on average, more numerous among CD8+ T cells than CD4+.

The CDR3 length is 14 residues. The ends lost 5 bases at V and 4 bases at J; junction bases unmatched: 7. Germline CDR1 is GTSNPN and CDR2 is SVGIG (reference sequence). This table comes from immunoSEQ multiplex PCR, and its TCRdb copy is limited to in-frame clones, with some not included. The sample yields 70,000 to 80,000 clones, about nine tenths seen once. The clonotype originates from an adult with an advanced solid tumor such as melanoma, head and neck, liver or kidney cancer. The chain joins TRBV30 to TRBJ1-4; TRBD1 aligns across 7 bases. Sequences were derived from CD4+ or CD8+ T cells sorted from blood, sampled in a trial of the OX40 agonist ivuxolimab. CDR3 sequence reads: CAWALTGDNEKLFF. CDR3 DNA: TGTGCCTGGGCGCTAACAGGGGATAATGAAAAACTGTTTTTT.